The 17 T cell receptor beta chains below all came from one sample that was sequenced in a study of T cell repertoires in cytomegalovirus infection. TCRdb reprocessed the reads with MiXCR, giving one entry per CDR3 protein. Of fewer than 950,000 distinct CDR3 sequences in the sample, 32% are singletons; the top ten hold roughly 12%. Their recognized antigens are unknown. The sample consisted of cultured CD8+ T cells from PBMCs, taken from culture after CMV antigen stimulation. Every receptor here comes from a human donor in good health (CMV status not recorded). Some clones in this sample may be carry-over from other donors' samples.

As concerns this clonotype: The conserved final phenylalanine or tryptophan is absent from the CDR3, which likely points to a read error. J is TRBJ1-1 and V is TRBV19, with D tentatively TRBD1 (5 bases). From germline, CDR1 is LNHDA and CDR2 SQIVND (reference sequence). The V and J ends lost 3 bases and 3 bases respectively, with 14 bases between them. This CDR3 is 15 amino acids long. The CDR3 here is CASSISFQGHTEAFY. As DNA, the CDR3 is TGTGCCAGTAGTATCTCCTTCCAGGGACACACTGAAGCTTTCTAT.

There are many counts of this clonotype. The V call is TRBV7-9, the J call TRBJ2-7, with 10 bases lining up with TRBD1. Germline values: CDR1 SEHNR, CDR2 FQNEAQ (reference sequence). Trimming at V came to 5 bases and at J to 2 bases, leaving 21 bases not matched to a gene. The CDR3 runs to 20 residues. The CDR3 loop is CASSGEGQGNQVSRPYEQYF. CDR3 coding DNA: TGTGCCAGCAGCGGTGAGGGACAGGGGAATCAAGTATCCAGACCCTACGAGCAGTACTTC.

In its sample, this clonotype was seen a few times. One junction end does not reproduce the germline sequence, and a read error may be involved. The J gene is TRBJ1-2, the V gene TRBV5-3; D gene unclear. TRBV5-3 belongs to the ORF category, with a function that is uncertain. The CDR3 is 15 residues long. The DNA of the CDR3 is TGTGCCAGCAGCTTGGCTAATTCAGGTGGCTATGGCTACACCTTC. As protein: CASSLANSGGYGYTF.

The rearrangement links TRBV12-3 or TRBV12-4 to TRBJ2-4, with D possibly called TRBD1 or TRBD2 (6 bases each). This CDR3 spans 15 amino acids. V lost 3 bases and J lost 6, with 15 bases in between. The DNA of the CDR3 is TGTGCCAGCAGTTTCGTGGGGGGCCGTGGAAACATTCAGTACTTC. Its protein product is CASSFVGGRGNIQYF.

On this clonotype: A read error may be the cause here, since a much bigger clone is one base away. CDR3 DNA sequence: TGTGCCAGCAGCTTGGCAGGAGGGTGGGACAGGGACCACAATGAGCAGTTCTTC. Translated: CASSLAGGWDRDHNEQFF. V gene TRBV7-8 combines with J gene TRBJ2-1; 9 bases align to TRBD1. Germline-derived CDR1 and CDR2 are SGHVS and FQNEAQ. The CDR3 has 18 residues. V gave up 3 bases and J gave up 5 bases; unmatched junction bases: 14.

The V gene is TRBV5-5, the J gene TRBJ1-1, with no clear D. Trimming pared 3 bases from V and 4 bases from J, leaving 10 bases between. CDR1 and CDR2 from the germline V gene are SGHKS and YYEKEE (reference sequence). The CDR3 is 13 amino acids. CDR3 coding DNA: TGTGCCAGCAGCTCTCGGTGGGGCACTGAAGCTTTCTTT. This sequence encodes CASSSRWGTEAFF.

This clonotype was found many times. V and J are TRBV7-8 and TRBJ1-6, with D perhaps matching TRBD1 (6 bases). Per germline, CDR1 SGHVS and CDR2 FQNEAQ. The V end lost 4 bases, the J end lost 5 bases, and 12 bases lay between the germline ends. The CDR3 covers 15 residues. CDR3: CASSSTDRDNSPLHF. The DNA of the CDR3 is TGTGCCAGCAGCTCGACGGACAGAGATAATTCACCCCTCCACTTT.

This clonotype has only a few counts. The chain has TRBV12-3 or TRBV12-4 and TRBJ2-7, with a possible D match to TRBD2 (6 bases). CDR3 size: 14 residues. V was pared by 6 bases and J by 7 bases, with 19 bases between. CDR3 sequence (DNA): TGTGCCAGCAGCGACGTTGGGTGGGGAGGAGAGCAGTACTTC. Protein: CASSDVGWGGEQYF.

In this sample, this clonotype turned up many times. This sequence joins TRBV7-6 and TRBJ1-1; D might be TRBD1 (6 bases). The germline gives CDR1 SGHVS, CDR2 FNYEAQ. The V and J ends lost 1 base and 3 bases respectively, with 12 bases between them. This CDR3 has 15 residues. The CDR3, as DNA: TGTGCCAGCAGCTTAGGTACACAGGGCTACACTGAAGCTTTCTTT. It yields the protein CASSLGTQGYTEAFF.

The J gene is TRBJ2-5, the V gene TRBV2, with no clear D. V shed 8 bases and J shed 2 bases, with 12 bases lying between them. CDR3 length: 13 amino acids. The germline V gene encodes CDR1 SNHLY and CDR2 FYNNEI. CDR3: CASPGQPQETQYF. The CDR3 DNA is TGTGCCAGCCCTGGTCAGCCTCAAGAGACCCAGTACTTC.

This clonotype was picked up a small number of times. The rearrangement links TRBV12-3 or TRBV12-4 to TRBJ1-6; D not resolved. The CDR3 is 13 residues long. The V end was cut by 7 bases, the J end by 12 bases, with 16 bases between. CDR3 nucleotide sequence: TGTGCCAGCACCCCCTCTGTGTCGATACCCCTCCACTTT. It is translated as CASTPSVSIPLHF.

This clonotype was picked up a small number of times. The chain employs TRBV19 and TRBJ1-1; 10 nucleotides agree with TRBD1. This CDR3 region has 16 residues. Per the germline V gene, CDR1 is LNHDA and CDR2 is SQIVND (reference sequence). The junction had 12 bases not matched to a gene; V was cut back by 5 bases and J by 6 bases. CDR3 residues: CASSSPTGGTRAEAFF. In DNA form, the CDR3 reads TGTGCCAGTAGTTCCCCGACAGGGGGCACAAGGGCTGAAGCTTTCTTT.

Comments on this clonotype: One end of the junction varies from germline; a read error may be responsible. CDR3 protein: CASSLGDVGREKLFF. CDR3 coding DNA: TGTGCCAGCAGCTTGGGAGACGTGGGGAGAGAAAAACTGTTTTTT. V is TRBV5-3 and J is TRBJ1-4; no clear D. TRBV5-3 is noted as an ORF with a role that remains uncertain. The CDR3 is 15 residues long.

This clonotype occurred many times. CDR3 DNA: TGTGCCAGCAGCTTGGTACTAGCGGGGAACGAGCAGTACTTC. Translating gives CASSLVLAGNEQYF. The V and J genes are TRBV7-4 and TRBJ2-7; 10 nucleotides line up with TRBD2. This CDR3 spans 14 amino acids. Germline CDR1 SGHVT, CDR2 SQSDAQ. V shed 3 bases and J 5 bases; nucleotides not matched to a gene: 4.

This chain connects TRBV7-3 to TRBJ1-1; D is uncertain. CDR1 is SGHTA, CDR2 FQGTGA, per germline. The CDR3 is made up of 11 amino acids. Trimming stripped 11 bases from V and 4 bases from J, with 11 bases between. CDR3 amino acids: CASYPSTEAFF. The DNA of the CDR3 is TGTGCCTCTTACCCCAGCACTGAAGCTTTCTTT.

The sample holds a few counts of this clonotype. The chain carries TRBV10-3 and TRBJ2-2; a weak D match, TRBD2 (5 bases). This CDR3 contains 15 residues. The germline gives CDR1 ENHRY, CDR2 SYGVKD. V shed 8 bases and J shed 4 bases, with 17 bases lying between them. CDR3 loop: CAILGTTGSTGELFF. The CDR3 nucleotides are TGTGCCATCCTCGGAACGACGGGATCCACCGGGGAGCTGTTTTTT.

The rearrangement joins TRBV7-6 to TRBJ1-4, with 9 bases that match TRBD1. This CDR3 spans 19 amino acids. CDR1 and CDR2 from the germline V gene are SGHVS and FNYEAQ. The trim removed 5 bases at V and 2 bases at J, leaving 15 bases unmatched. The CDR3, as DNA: TGTGCCAGCAGCGATTCCGGGACAGGGTCTGCGGCGACTAATGAAAAACTGTTTTTT. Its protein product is CASSDSGTGSAATNEKLFF.